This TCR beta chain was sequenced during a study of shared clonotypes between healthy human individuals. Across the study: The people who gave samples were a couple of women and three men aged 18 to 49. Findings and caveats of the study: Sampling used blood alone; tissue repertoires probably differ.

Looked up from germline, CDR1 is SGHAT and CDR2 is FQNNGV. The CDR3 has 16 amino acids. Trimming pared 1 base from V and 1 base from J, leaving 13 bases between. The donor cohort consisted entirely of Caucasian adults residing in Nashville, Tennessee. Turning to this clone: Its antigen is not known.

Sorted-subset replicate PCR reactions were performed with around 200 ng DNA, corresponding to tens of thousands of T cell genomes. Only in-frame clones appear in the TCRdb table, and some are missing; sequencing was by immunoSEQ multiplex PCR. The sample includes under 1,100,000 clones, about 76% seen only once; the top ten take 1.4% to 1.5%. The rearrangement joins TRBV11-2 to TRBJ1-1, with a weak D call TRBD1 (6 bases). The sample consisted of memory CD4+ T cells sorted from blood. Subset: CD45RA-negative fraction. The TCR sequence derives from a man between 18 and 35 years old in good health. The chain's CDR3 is CASSLGRGRGNTEAFF. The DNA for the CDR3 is TGTGCCAGCAGCTTAGGCCGGGGGCGCGGGAACACTGAAGCTTTCTTT.